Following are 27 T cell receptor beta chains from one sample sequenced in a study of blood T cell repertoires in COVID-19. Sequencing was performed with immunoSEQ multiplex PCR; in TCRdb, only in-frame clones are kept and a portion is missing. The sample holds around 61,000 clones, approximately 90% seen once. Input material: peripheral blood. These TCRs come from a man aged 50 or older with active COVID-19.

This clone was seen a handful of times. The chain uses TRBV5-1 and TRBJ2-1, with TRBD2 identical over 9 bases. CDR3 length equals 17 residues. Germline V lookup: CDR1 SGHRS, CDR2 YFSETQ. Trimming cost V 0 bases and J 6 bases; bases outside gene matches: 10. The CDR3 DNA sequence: TGCGCCAGCAGCTTGGGTCCCCTAGCGGGGACCGTCAATGAGCAGTTCTTC. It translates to CASSLGPLAGTVNEQFF.

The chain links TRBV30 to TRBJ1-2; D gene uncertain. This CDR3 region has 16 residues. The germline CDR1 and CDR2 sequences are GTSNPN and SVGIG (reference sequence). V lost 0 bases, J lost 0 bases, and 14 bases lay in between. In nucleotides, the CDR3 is TGTGCCTGGAGTGTTATAGAGGGCCTCACTAACTATGGCTACACCTTC. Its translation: CAWSVIEGLTNYGYTF.

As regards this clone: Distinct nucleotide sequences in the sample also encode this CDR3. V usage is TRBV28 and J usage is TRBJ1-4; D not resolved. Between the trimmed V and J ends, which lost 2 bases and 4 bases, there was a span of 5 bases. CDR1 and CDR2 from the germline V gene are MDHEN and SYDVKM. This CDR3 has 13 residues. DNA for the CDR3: TGTGCCAGCAGTTTAGGCGGTAATGAAAAACTGTTTTTT. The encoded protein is CASSLGGNEKLFF. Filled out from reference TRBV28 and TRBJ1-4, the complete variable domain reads DVKVTQSSRYLVKRTGEKVFLECVQDMDHENMFWYRQDPGLGLRLIYFSYDVKMKEKGDIPEGYSVSREKKERFSLILESASTNQTSMYLCASSLGGNEKLFFGSGTQLSVL.

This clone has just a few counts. The CDR3 region is CASTLGSHSNQPQHF. The CDR3 region has the DNA TGTGCCAGTACCCTCGGGTCCCATAGCAATCAGCCCCAGCATTTT. The V call is TRBV19, the J call TRBJ1-5; D uncertain. The CDR3 contains 15 residues. Germline V gives CDR1 LNHDA, CDR2 SQIVND (reference sequence). V was pared by 7 bases and J by 0 bases, with 13 bases between.

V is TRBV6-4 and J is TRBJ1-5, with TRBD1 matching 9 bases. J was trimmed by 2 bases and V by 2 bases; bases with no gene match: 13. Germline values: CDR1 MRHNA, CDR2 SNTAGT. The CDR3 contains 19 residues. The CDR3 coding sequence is TGTGCCAGCAGTGACCCAAGGACAGGGGATAAGGGGTGCAATCAGCCCCAGCATTTT. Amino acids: CASSDPRTGDKGCNQPQHF.

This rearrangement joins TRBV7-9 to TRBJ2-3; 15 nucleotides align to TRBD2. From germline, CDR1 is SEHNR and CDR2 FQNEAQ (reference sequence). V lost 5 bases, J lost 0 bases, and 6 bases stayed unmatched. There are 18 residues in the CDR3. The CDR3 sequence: CASSDPGLAGGSTDTQYF. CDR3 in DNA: TGTGCCAGCAGCGACCCGGGACTAGCGGGGGGTAGCACAGATACGCAGTATTTT.

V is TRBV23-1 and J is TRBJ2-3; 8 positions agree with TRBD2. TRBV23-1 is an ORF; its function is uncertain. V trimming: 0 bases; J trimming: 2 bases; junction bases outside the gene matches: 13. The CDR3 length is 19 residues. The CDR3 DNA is TGCGCCAGCAGTCAATCCTGGGGATTAGCGGGGTCCTACACAGATACGCAGTATTTT. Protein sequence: CASSQSWGLAGSYTDTQYF.

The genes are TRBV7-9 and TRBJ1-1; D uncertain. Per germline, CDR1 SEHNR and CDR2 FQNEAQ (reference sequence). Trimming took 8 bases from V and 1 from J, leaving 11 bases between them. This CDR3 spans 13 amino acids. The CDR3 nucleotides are TGTGCCAGCCACCTAACTCAGAACACTGAAGCTTTCTTT. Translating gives CASHLTQNTEAFF.

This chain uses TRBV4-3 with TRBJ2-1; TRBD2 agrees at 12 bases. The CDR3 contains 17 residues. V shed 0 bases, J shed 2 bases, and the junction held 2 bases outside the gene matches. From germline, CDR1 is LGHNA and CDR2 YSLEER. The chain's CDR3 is CASSQELAGGTYNEQFF. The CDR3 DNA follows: TGCGCCAGCAGCCAAGAACTAGCGGGAGGTACCTACAATGAGCAGTTCTTC.

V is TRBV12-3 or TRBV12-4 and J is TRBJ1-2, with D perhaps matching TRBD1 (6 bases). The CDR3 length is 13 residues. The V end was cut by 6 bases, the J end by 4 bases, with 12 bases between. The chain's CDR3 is CASSLSQGYGYTF. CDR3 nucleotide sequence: TGTGCCAGCAGCCTATCACAGGGCTATGGCTACACCTTC.

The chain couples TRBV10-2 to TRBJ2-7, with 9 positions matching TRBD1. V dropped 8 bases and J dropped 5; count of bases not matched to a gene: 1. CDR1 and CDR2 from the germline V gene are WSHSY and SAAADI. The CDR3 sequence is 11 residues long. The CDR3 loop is CASRTGDEQYF. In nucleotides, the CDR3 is TGCGCCAGCCGGACAGGGGACGAGCAGTACTTC.

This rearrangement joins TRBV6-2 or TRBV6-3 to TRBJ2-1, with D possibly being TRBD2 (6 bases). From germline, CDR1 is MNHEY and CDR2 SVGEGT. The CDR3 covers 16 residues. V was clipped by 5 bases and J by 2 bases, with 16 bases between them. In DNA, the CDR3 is TGTGCCAGCAGTAGGAACCTAGCGATGGCCTACAATGAGCAGTTCTTC. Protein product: CASSRNLAMAYNEQFF.

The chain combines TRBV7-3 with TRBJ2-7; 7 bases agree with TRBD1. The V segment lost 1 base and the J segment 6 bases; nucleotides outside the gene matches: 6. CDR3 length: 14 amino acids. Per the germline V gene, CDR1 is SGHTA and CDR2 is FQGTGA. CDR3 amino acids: CASSLKGARSEQYF. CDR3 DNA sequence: TGTGCCAGCAGCTTAAAGGGGGCGCGTAGCGAGCAGTACTTC.

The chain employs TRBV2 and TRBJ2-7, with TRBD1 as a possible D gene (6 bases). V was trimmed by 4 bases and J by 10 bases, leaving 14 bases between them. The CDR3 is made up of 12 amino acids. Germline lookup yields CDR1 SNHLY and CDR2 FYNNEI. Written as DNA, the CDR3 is TGTGCCAGCAGTGTGGGCAGGGGAGATCAGTACTTC. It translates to CASSVGRGDQYF.

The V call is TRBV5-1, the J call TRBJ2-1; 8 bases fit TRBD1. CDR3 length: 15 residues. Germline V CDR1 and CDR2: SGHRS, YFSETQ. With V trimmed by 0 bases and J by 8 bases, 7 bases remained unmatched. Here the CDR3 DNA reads TGCGCCAGCAGCTTGGTATCAGGGGGCCTGGATGAGCAGTTCTTC. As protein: CASSLVSGGLDEQFF.

The CDR3 DNA reads TGTGCCACCAGCAGAGTCCGGACAGGGGGCTTCCACGAGCAGTACTTC. This sequence encodes CATSRVRTGGFHEQYF. V gene TRBV15 combines with J gene TRBJ2-7; TRBD1 matches 11 bases. The CDR3 contains 16 residues. The V gene's germline CDR1 is LNHNV and CDR2 YYDKDF (reference sequence). Trimming at V came to 1 base and at J to 5 bases, leaving 7 bases not matched to a gene.

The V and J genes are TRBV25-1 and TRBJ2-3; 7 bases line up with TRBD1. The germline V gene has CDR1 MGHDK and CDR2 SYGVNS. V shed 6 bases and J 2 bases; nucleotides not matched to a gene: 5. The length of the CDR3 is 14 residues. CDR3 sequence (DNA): TGTGCCAGCAGGAGGGGGACAGTCACAGATACGCAGTATTTT. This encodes CASRRGTVTDTQYF. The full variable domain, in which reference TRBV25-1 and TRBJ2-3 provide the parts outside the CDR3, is EADIYQTPRYLVIGTGKKITLECSQTMGHDKMYWYQQDPGMELHLIHYSYGVNSTEKGDLSSESTVSRIRTEHFPLTLESARPSHTSQYLCASRRGTVTDTQYFGPGTRLTVL.

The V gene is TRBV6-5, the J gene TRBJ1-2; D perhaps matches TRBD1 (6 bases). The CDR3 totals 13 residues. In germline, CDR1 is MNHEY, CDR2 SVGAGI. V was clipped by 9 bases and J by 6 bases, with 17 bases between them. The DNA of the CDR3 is TGTGCCAGTAGGTTACAGGGAGGGCATGGCTACACCTTC. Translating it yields CASRLQGGHGYTF.

Here the CDR3 DNA reads TGTGCCAGCAGTTACTCGGGGAGTTTTTCACCCCTCCACTTT. It yields the protein CASSYSGSFSPLHF. The V gene is TRBV6-2 or TRBV6-3, the J gene TRBJ1-6; D is uncertain. Germline CDR1 MNHEY, CDR2 SVGEGT. The V and J ends lost 0 bases and 9 bases respectively, with 9 bases between them. The CDR3 totals 14 residues.

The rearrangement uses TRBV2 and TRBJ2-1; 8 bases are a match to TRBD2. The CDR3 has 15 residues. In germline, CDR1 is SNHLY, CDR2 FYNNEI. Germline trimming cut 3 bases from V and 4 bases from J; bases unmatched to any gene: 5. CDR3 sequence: CASSESLAGYNEQFF. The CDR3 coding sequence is TGTGCCAGCAGTGAGAGCCTAGCGGGTTACAATGAGCAGTTCTTC. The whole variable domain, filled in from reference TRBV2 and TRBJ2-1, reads EPEVTQTPSHQVTQMGQEVILRCVPISNHLYFYWYRQILGQKVEFLVSFYNNEISEKSEIFDDQFSVERPDGSNFTLKIRSTKLEDSAMYFCASSESLAGYNEQFFGPGTRLTVL.

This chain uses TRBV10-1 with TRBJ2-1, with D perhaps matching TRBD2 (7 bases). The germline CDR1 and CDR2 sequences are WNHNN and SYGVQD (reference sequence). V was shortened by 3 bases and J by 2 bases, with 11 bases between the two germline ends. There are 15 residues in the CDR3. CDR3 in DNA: TGCGCCAGCAGTGACGGGGGGCTCGCCTACAATGAGCAGTTCTTC. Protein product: CASSDGGLAYNEQFF.

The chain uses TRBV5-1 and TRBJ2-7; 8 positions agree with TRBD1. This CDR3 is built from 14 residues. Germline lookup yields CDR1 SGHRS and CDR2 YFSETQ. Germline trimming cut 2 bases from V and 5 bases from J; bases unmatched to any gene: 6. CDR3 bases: TGCGCCAGCAGCTTAGGGACAGGATCGGACGAGCAGTACTTC. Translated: CASSLGTGSDEQYF. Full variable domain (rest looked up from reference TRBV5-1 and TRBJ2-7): KAGVTQTPRYLIKTRGQQVTLSCSPISGHRSVSWYQQTPGQGLQFLFEYFSETQRNKGNFPGRFSGRQFSNSRSEMNVSTLELGDSALYLCASSLGTGSDEQYFGPGTRLTVT.

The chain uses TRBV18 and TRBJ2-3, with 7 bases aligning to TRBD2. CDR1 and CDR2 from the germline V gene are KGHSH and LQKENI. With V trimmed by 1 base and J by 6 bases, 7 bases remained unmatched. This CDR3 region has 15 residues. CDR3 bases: TGTGCCAGCTCACCACAGGCGGGGAGGGGCGATACGCAGTATTTT. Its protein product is CASSPQAGRGDTQYF. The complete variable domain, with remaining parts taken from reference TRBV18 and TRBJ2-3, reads NAGVMQNPRHLVRRRGQEARLRCSPMKGHSHVYWYRQLPEEGLKFMVYLQKENIIDESGMPKERFSAEFPKEGPSILRIQQVVRGDSAAYFCASSPQAGRGDTQYFGPGTRLTVL.

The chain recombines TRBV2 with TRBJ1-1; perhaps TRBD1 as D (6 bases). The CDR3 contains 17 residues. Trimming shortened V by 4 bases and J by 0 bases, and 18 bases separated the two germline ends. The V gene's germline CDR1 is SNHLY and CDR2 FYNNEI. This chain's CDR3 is CASSVLRGKGMNTEAFF. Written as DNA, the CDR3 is TGTGCCAGCAGTGTTCTCAGGGGTAAAGGAATGAACACTGAAGCTTTCTTT.

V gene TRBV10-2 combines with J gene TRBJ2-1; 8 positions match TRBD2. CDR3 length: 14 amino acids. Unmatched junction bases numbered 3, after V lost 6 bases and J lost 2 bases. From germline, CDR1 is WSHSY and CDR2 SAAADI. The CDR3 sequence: CASRGGRTYNEQFF. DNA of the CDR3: TGCGCCAGCAGGGGCGGGAGGACCTACAATGAGCAGTTCTTC.

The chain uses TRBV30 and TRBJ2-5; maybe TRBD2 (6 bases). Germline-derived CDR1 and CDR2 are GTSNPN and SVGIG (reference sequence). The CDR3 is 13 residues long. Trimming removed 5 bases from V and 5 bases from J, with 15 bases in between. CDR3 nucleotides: TGTGCCTGGGGAGGGATCACGAGGGAGACCCAGTACTTC. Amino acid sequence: CAWGGITRETQYF.

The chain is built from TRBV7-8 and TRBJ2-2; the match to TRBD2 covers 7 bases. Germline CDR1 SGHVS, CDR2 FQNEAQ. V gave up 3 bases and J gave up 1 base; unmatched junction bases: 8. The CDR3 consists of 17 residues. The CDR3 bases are TGTGCCAGCAGCTTCTCGGGCGGGAGAGAGAACACCGGGGAGCTGTTTTTT. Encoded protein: CASSFSGGRENTGELFF.